This T cell receptor (beta chain) is from a study of blood T cell repertoires in COVID-19. Study details: The United States, Italy and Spain supplied acute and convalescent COVID-19 samples.

Assay: immunoSEQ multiplex PCR; the TCRdb copy retains only in-frame clones and omits some. The sample lists about 180,000 clones; 85% were seen once. This clone came up once. The junction had 7 bases not matched to a gene; V was cut back by 6 bases and J by 3 bases. The CDR3 spans 16 residues. Germline V lookup: CDR1 SNHLY, CDR2 FYNNEI. Followed over time, Seattle patients had been enrolled while infection was active. The specimen sequenced was peripheral blood. The chain recombines TRBV2 with TRBJ2-1; 11 bases are a match to TRBD2. This sequence originates from a woman in her 50s with COVID-19, enrolled during active disease. The CDR3, as DNA: TGTGCCAGCAGAGCTACCGGGACTAGCGGCTACAATGAGCAGTTCTTC. Translated: CASRATGTSGYNEQFF. Supplemented by reference TRBV2 and TRBJ2-1, the full variable domain reads EPEVTQTPSHQVTQMGQEVILRCVPISNHLYFYWYRQILGQKVEFLVSFYNNEISEKSEIFDDQFSVERPDGSNFTLKIRSTKLEDSAMYFCASRATGTSGYNEQFFGPGTRLTVL.